This paragraph covers one TCR beta chain sequence. Its antigen is still unknown. Primers used in a second PCR of about 7 to 12 cycles were a sample-barcoded 5' primer and a J-beta primer mix. TCRdb analysed the 5' RACE reads with MiXCR anew, one entry per CDR3 protein. This table has more than 650,000 distinct CDR3 sequences, 20% to 30% appearing once. This sample was included in a study of blood T cells in healthy people across ages. The CDR3 is 14 residues long. Germline V gives CDR1 KGHDR, CDR2 SFDVKD. Study-wide findings and caveats: Diversity was higher, and naive CD4+ cells more numerous, in long-lived donors than in aged donors.

Another study also made use of these data, one on T cells of mothers and their children. From that report: A slight, non-significant increase in overlap was found for related mother-child pairs relative to unrelated pairs. At a sensitivity of about 100 clones per million clonotypes, no persistent microchimeric T cell clones appeared.

The chain combines TRBV24-1 with TRBJ2-5; D is uncertain. The better agreement between TRBJ2-7 and the DNA end casts doubt on the J call. Sequenced: blood. The receptor was isolated from a boy between 5 and 17 years old in good health. CDR3 sequence (DNA): TGTGCCACCAGTGCATCGCTGGAACCCTACGAGCAGTACTTC. This encodes CATSASLEPYEQYF.